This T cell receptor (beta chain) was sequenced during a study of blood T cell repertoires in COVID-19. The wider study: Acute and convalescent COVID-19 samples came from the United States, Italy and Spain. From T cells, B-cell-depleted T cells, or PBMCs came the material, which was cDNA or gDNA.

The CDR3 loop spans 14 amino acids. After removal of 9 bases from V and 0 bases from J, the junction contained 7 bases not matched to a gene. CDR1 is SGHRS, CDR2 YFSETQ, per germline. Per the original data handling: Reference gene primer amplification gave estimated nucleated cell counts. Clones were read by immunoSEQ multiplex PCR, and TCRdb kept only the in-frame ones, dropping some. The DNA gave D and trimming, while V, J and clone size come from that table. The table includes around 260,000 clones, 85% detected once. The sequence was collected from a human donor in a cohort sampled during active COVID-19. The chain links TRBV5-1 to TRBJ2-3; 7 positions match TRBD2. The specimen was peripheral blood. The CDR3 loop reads CATKHSGSTDTQYF. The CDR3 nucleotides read TGCGCCACGAAACATAGCGGGAGCACAGATACGCAGTATTTT. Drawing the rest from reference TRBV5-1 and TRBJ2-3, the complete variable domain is KAGVTQTPRYLIKTRGQQVTLSCSPISGHRSVSWYQQTPGQGLQFLFEYFSETQRNKGNFPGRFSGRQFSNSRSEMNVSTLELGDSALYLCATKHSGSTDTQYFGPGTRLTVL.